The next 24 T cell receptor beta chains were all read from a single sample in a study of T cell repertoires in cytomegalovirus infection. Via MiXCR, TCRdb re-called the reads, giving one row per CDR3 protein. The table records about 52,000 distinct CDR3 sequences, roughly a fifth of them present only once. No antigen is known for these receptors. The source material was CD8+ T cells from cultured PBMCs, sampled from culture after CMV antigen stimulation. The receptors were gathered from a human donor in good health (CMV status not recorded). Some clones in this sample may be carry-over from other donors' samples.

The J gene is TRBJ2-1, the V gene TRBV14; either TRBD1 or TRBD2 may fit D (5 bases each). There are 16 residues in the CDR3. V dropped 5 bases and J dropped 4 bases, with 18 bases sitting between them. Per the germline V gene, CDR1 is SGHDN and CDR2 is FVKESK. The CDR3 DNA reads TGTGCCAGCAGCTTCTCGGGACGGATGAGGTACAATGAGCAGTTCTTC. It codes for CASSFSGRMRYNEQFF.

In its sample, this clonotype was seen a few times. The chain is built from TRBV7-6 and TRBJ1-1, with 7 bases matching TRBD1. The CDR3 loop spans 13 amino acids. Per germline, CDR1 SGHVS and CDR2 FNYEAQ. Losses at the gene ends were 5 bases for V and 4 bases for J; bases not matched to a gene: 4. This CDR3 reads CASSPRTGTEAFF. As DNA, the CDR3 is TGTGCCAGCAGCCCTCGGACAGGCACTGAAGCTTTCTTT.

The chain links TRBV7-6 to TRBJ2-5, with D possibly matching TRBD1 (5 bases). The CDR3 extends over 14 amino acids. Deletions cut 5 bases from V and 2 bases from J, with 12 bases between. From germline, CDR1 is SGHVS and CDR2 FNYEAQ. CDR3 bases: TGTGCCAGCAGCCTGACAGTGGGGCAAGAGACCCAGTACTTC. Amino acid sequence: CASSLTVGQETQYF.

This clonotype was picked up a small number of times. The chain joins TRBV7-9 to TRBJ1-1, with D tentatively TRBD1 (5 bases). The V end was cut by 3 bases, the J end by 3 bases, with 14 bases between. This CDR3 is built from 15 residues. Germline loops: CDR1 SEHNR, CDR2 FQNEAQ (reference sequence). The CDR3 coding sequence is TGTGCCAGCAGCTTTTCCCAGGGTAAAGACACTGAAGCTTTCTTT. Amino acid sequence: CASSFSQGKDTEAFF.

This clonotype was seen only a few times. V usage is TRBV7-2 and J usage is TRBJ1-1, with a weak D call TRBD1 (5 bases). Trimming stripped 3 bases from V and 8 bases from J, with 16 bases between. The CDR3 has 14 amino acids. Germline V gene sequence: CDR1 SGHTA, CDR2 FQGNSA. CDR3 bases: TGTGCCAGCAGCTTTATTAAACCGGGACTCGAAGCTTTCTTT. Amino acid sequence: CASSFIKPGLEAFF.

This sequence joins TRBV7-6 and TRBJ2-7, with D maybe TRBD2 (6 bases). CDR1 and CDR2 from the germline V gene are SGHVS and FNYEAQ. The CDR3 extends over 16 amino acids. Trimming pared 5 bases from V and 2 bases from J, leaving 19 bases between. The CDR3 DNA reads as TGTGCCAGCAGCCCGGCGGGGTCGGGACCCACCTACGAGCAGTACTTC. Protein: CASSPAGSGPTYEQYF.

The V and J genes are TRBV12-3 or TRBV12-4 and TRBJ1-2, with D maybe TRBD1 (5 bases). The V and J ends lost 3 bases and 3 bases respectively, with 8 bases between them. This CDR3 region has 13 residues. The CDR3 nucleotides are TGTGCCAGCAGTTTGATAGGGGACTATGGCTACACCTTC. Translation: CASSLIGDYGYTF.

The V and J genes are TRBV7-6 and TRBJ2-1; 9 bases match TRBD2. This CDR3 is built from 14 residues. V dropped 1 base and J dropped 10; count of bases not matched to a gene: 5. Germline assignment: CDR1 SGHVS and CDR2 FNYEAQ. The CDR3 spells CASSLEAGGPEQFF. DNA for the CDR3: TGTGCCAGCAGCTTAGAAGCGGGGGGACCAGAGCAGTTCTTC.

DNA for the CDR3: TGTGCCAGCAGCTTGAGAGCTTCCGAGCAGTACTTC. Its translation is CASSLRASEQYF. The chain recombines TRBV7-6 with TRBJ2-7; D gene ambiguous. Trimming took off 3 bases at V and 6 bases at J, with 9 bases between the two ends. Germline V gene lookup returns CDR1 SGHVS and CDR2 FNYEAQ. The CDR3 length is 12 residues. The full variable domain, completed using reference TRBV7-6 and TRBJ2-7, is GAGVSQSPRYKVTKRGQDVALRCDPISGHVSLYWYRQALGQGPEFLTYFNYEAQQDKSGLPNDRFSAERPEGSISTLTIQRTEQRDSAMYRCASSLRASEQYFGPGTRLTVT.

This clonotype has just a few counts. The genes are TRBV6-2 or TRBV6-3 and TRBJ1-1, with D possibly TRBD1 on 5 matching bases. Trimming removed 3 bases at V and 3 bases at J, with 11 bases between. The CDR3 contains 14 residues. In germline, CDR1 is MNHEY, CDR2 SVGEGT. CDR3 sequence reads: CASSYAGEYTEAFF. The CDR3 nucleotides are TGTGCCAGCAGTTATGCGGGGGAATACACTGAAGCTTTCTTT.

The V call is TRBV7-9, the J call TRBJ2-7; D not resolved. This CDR3 region has 13 residues. From germline, CDR1 is SEHNR and CDR2 FQNEAQ (reference sequence). The V gene lost 2 bases and the J gene lost 6 bases, with 11 bases spanning the gap. In DNA form, the CDR3 reads TGTGCCAGCAGCTTAATTGGTTTTGCCGAGCAGTACTTC. Protein: CASSLIGFAEQYF.

The chain links TRBV20-1 to TRBJ1-5; D is unresolved. V was clipped by 6 bases and J by 7 bases, with 16 bases between them. The germline V gene encodes CDR1 DFQATT and CDR2 SNEGSKA (reference sequence). The CDR3 is 13 residues long. CDR3 DNA sequence: TGCAGTGCACCAATAATGGTCGGGCAGCCCCAGCATTTT. This encodes CSAPIMVGQPQHF.

This CDR3 reads CASSSTRTAYTGELFF. The CDR3 DNA is TGTGCCAGCAGCTCCACGAGGACAGCCTACACCGGGGAGCTGTTTTTT. The chain has TRBV6-6 and TRBJ2-2; possibly TRBD1 for D (6 bases). The V end lost 6 bases, the J end lost 3 bases, and 17 bases lay between the germline ends. Germline loops: CDR1 MNHNY, CDR2 SVGAGI (reference sequence). The CDR3 is 16 amino acids.

In its sample, this clonotype was seen a few times. Relative to the germline gene, one junction end is altered; a read error may explain this. The V call is TRBV7-8, the J call TRBJ2-7; D ambiguous. The CDR3 totals 14 residues. In germline, CDR1 is SGHVS, CDR2 FQNEAQ. The CDR3 coding sequence is TGTGCCAGCAGTTTAGGCGCCAGCTCCTACGAGCAGTACTTC. This gives the protein CASSLGASSYEQYF.

In this sample, this clonotype turned up a few times. V and J are TRBV12-3 or TRBV12-4 and TRBJ1-2; 7 bases are shared with TRBD1. V shed 5 bases, J shed 6 bases, and the junction held 12 bases outside the gene matches. This CDR3 comprises 15 residues. Here the CDR3 reads CASSQAPDRVNGYTF. DNA of the CDR3: TGTGCCAGCAGTCAAGCCCCCGACAGGGTAAATGGCTACACCTTC.

This sequence joins TRBV7-2 and TRBJ2-1, with a weak D call TRBD2 (5 bases). Deletions cut 6 bases from V and 6 bases from J, with 21 bases between. The length of the CDR3 is 16 residues. The germline gives CDR1 SGHTA, CDR2 FQGNSA. Here the CDR3 reads CASSRTAVQPVNEQFF. The CDR3 DNA is TGTGCCAGCAGTCGTACAGCGGTTCAACCGGTCAATGAGCAGTTCTTC.

J is TRBJ2-7 and V is TRBV12-5; 9 bases match TRBD2. V shed 2 bases, J shed 0 bases, and the junction held 11 bases outside the gene matches. The CDR3 extends over 18 amino acids. Germline CDR1 is LGHNT and CDR2 is FRNRAP. As DNA, the CDR3 is TGTGCTAGTGGTTTGACGGATATAGCGGGGGAGAGCTCCTACGAGCAGTACTTC. As protein: CASGLTDIAGESSYEQYF.

The chain couples TRBV7-2 to TRBJ1-2, with 7 bases that match TRBD1. Trimming cost V 2 bases and J 2 bases; bases outside gene matches: 5. Germline-derived CDR1 and CDR2 are SGHTA and FQGNSA. The length of the CDR3 is 15 residues. The CDR3 DNA sequence: TGTGCCAGCAGCTTAAGGGGACAGCTGAACTATGGCTACACCTTC. This translates into CASSLRGQLNYGYTF.

The chain is built from TRBV19 and TRBJ1-1; D gene uncertain. The CDR3 is 14 amino acids. V was trimmed by 4 bases and J by 1 base, leaving 10 bases between them. Per the germline V gene, CDR1 is LNHDA and CDR2 is SQIVND (reference sequence). The CDR3 region has the DNA TGTGCCAGTAGTACATGGACGGGGAACACTGAAGCTTTCTTT. The encoded protein is CASSTWTGNTEAFF.

The chain joins TRBV7-2 to TRBJ1-1; possible D gene TRBD1, 6 bases. Germline values: CDR1 SGHTA, CDR2 FQGNSA. The CDR3 loop spans 17 amino acids. Trimming removed 1 base from V and 1 base from J, with 16 bases in between. The CDR3 protein is CASSLDLVGGRNTEAFF. CDR3 bases: TGTGCCAGCAGCTTAGACCTTGTTGGGGGGCGGAACACTGAAGCTTTCTTT.

The chain links TRBV20-1 to TRBJ2-6; D is undetermined. The germline V and J ends were trimmed by 3 bases and 0 bases, with 12 bases remaining between them. Germline V gives CDR1 DFQATT, CDR2 SNEGSKA (reference sequence). The CDR3 contains 16 residues. Written as DNA, the CDR3 is TGCAGTGCTAGGGATGGGGTGAGCTCTGGGGCCAACGTCCTGACTTTC. Protein: CSARDGVSSGANVLTF.

The rearrangement uses TRBV6-6 and TRBJ2-2, with D unresolved. The CDR3 covers 13 residues. Per germline, CDR1 MNHNY and CDR2 SVGAGI (reference sequence). V was shortened by 10 bases and J by 0 bases, with 9 bases between the two germline ends. The CDR3 loop is CATTETNTGELFF. In nucleotides, the CDR3 is TGTGCCACCACCGAGACGAACACCGGGGAGCTGTTTTTT.

J is TRBJ2-3 and V is TRBV12-3 or TRBV12-4; the D call may be TRBD1 or TRBD2 (5 bases each). V shed 8 bases and J shed 3 bases, with 15 bases lying between them. The CDR3 has 14 residues. CDR3: CASGPGTRTDTQYF. DNA for the CDR3: TGTGCCAGCGGACCCGGGACGAGGACAGATACGCAGTATTTT.

The chain recombines TRBV10-3 with TRBJ1-1, with D hard to call. Germline CDR1 and CDR2: ENHRY and SYGVKD. This CDR3 is 14 amino acids long. Deletions cut 4 bases from V and 3 bases from J, with 12 bases between. CDR3 loop: CAISGAEYDTEAFF. The CDR3 nucleotides are TGTGCCATCAGTGGTGCAGAATACGACACTGAAGCTTTCTTT.